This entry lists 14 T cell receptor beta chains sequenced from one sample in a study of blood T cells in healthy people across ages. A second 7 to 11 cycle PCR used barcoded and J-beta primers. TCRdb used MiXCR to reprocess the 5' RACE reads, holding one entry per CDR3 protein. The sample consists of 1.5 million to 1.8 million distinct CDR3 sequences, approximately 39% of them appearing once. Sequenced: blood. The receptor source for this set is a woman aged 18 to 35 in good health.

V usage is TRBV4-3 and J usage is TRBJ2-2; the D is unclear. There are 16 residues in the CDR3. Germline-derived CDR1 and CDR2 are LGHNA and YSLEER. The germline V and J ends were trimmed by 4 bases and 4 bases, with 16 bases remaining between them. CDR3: CASSPSRMPGTGELFF. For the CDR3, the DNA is TGCGCCAGCAGCCCTTCAAGGATGCCGGGCACCGGGGAGCTGTTTTTT.

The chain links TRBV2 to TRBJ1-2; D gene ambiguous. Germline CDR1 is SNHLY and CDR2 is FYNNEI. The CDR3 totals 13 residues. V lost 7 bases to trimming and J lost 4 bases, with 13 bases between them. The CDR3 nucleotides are TGTGCCAGCACTTTGCCGGACTCCTATGGCTACACCTTC. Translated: CASTLPDSYGYTF.

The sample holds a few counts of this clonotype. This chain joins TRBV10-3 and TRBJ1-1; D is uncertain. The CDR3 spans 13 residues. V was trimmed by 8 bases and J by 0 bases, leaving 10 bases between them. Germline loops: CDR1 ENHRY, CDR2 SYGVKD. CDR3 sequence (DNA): TGTGCCATCCTCGGAGGACTGAACACTGAAGCTTTCTTT. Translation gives CAILGGLNTEAFF.

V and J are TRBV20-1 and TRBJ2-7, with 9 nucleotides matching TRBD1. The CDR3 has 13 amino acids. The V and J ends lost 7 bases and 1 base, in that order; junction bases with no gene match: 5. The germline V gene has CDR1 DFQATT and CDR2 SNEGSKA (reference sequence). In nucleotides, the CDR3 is TGCAGTGTCCGGGACAGGGCGTCCTACGAGCAGTACTTC. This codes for CSVRDRASYEQYF.

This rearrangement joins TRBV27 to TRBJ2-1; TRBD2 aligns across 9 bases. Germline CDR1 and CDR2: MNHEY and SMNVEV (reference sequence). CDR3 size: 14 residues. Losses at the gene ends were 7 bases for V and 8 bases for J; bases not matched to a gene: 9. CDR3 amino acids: CASNEASGIDEQFF. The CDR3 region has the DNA TGTGCCAGCAACGAGGCTAGCGGGATTGATGAGCAGTTCTTC.

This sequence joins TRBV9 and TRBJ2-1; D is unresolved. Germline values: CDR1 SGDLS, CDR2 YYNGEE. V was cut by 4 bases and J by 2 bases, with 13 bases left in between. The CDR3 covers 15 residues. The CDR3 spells CASSSRADAYNEQFF. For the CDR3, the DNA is TGTGCCAGCAGCTCCCGGGCTGATGCCTACAATGAGCAGTTCTTC. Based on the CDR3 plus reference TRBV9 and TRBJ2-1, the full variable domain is DSGVTQTPKHLITATGQRVTLRCSPRSGDLSVYWYQQSLDQGLQFLIQYYNGEERAKGNILERFSAQQFPDLHSELNLSSLELGDSALYFCASSSRADAYNEQFFGPGTRLTVL.

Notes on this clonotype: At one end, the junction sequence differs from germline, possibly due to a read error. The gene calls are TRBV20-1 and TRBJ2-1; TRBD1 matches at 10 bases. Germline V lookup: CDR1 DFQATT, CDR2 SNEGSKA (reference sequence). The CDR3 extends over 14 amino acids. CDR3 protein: CSADGQGVYNKQFF. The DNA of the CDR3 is TGCAGTGCCGACGGACAGGGGGTCTACAATAAGCAGTTCTTC.

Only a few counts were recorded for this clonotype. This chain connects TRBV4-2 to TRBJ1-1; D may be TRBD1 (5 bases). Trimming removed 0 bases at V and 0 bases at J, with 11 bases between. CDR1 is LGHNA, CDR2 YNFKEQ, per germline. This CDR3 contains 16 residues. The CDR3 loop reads CASSQDTGDMNTEAFF. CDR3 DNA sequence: TGTGCCAGCAGCCAAGATACAGGAGACATGAACACTGAAGCTTTCTTT.

The CDR3, as DNA: TGTGCCAGTAGTCTCGACTCCGGGCCGGGCTATGGCTACACCTTC. Its protein is CASSLDSGPGYGYTF. J is TRBJ1-2 and V is TRBV19; no reliable D call. V lost 5 bases to trimming and J lost 4 bases, with 17 bases between them. The CDR3 has 15 amino acids. Germline assignment: CDR1 LNHDA and CDR2 SQIVND (reference sequence).

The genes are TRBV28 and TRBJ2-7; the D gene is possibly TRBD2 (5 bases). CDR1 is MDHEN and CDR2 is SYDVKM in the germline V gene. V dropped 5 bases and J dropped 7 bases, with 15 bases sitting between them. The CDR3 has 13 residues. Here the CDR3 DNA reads TGTGCCAGCAGTCCCTTGGGAGTTGGAGAGCAGTACTTC. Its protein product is CASSPLGVGEQYF.

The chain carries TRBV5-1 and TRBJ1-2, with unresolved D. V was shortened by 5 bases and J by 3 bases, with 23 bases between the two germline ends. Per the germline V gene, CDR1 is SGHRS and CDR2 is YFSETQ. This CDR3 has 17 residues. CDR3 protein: CASRRIVPTREDYGYTF. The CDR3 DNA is TGCGCCAGCAGACGGATAGTCCCGACACGGGAGGACTATGGCTACACCTTC.

The CDR3 region has the DNA TGTGCCAGCAGCAGTAGACAGGGTTATATCCCAGATACGCAGTATTTT. Translating it yields CASSSRQGYIPDTQYF. This chain links TRBV2 with TRBJ2-3; 7 nucleotides match TRBD1. Germline values: CDR1 SNHLY, CDR2 FYNNEI. Trimming took 6 bases from V and 4 from J; bases not matched to a gene: 13. The CDR3 covers 16 residues.

The CDR3 loop reads CASSPSFKAKRHRNSYEQYF. Written as DNA, the CDR3 is TGTGCCAGCAGCCCCTCGTTCAAAGCGAAACGGCACAGGAACTCCTACGAGCAGTACTTC. The chain combines TRBV7-2 with TRBJ2-7; D is possibly TRBD1 (5 bases). The V gene's germline CDR1 is SGHTA and CDR2 FQGNSA. Trimming removed 5 bases at V and 0 bases at J, with 29 bases between. The CDR3 covers 20 residues.

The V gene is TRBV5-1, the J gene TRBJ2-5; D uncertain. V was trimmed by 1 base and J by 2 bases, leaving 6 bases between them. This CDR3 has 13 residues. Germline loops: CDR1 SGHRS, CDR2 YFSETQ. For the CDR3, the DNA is TGCGCCAGCAGCTTGAATATGCAAGAGACCCAGTACTTC. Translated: CASSLNMQETQYF.